One T cell receptor (beta chain) is described in this entry. Repertoires were generated with immunoSEQ multiplex PCR, while TCRdb's copy carries only in-frame clones and drops some. The data hold 130,000 or so clones, with about 94% observed a single time. This specimen belongs to a study of T cell responses to AZD1222 COVID-19 vaccine. The overall study: Second-dose groups at about 4 or about 12 weeks were pooled.

CDR3 length: 17 residues. Losses at the gene ends were 5 bases for V and 0 bases for J; bases not matched to a gene: 6. CDR1 SGHVS and CDR2 FQNEAQ come from the germline V gene. This receptor was taken from an adult in good health. The specimen was peripheral blood, collected on day 0 of AZD1222 vaccination. This chain connects TRBV7-8 to TRBJ2-3; TRBD2 agrees at 12 bases. CDR3 sequence (DNA): TGTGCCAGCAGCCCCCTAGCGGGGGGGAGTAGCACAGATACGCAGTATTTT. This sequence encodes CASSPLAGGSSTDTQYF.